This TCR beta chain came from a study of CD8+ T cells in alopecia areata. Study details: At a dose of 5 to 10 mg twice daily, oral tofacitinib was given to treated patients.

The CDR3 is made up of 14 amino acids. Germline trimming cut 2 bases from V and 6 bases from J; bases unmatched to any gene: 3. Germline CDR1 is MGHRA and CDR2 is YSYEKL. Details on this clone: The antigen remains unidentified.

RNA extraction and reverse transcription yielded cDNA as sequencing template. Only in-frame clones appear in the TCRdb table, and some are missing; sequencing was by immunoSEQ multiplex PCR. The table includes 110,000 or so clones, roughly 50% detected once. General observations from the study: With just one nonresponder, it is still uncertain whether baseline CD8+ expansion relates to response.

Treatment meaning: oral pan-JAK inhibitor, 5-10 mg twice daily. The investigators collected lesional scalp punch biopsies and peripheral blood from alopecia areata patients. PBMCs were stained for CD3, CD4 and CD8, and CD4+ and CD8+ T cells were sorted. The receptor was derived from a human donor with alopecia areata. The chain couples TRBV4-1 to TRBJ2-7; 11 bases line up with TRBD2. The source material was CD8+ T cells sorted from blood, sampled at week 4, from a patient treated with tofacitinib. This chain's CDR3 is CASSQIAGGSEQYF. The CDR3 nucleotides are TGCGCCAGCAGCCAAATAGCGGGGGGGTCCGAGCAGTACTTC.